One and the same sample provided the 15 T cell receptor beta chains below, sequenced in a study of cytomegalovirus exposure and HLA in healthy donors. TCRdb keeps only in-frame clones here, not all; method: immunoSEQ multiplex PCR. The sample holds over 100,000 clones, 85% to 90% seen once. The source material was PBMCs. The receptors derive from a young woman in good health and CMV-seronegative.

The chain links TRBV7-6 to TRBJ1-6; TRBD1 aligns across 9 bases. The CDR3 contains 15 residues. Germline loops: CDR1 SGHVS, CDR2 FNYEAQ. Trimming took 5 bases from V and 10 from J; bases not matched to a gene: 9. CDR3 residues: CASSPRDRVSSPLHF. For the CDR3, the DNA is TGTGCCAGCAGCCCCCGGGACAGGGTTTCATCACCCCTCCACTTT.

V and J are TRBV21-1 and TRBJ1-2; the table's D call TRBD1 went unverified against the DNA. TRBV21-1 is labeled a pseudogene. CDR3 length: 15 residues. CDR3 sequence (DNA): TGTGCCAGCAGCAAGGACCAGGGTATTGACTATGGCTACACCTTC. Its translation: CASSKDQGIDYGYTF.

The chain is built from TRBV14 and TRBJ2-7; no definite D call. V was pared by 0 bases and J by 4 bases, with 19 bases between. There are 17 residues in the CDR3. The germline V gene has CDR1 SGHDN and CDR2 FVKESK. The CDR3 DNA reads TGTGCCAGCAGCCAAGAAGGTTGGTTTCAGGATCTATACGAGCAGTACTTC. Amino acids: CASSQEGWFQDLYEQYF.

The chain has TRBV11-2 and TRBJ2-5, with D perhaps TRBD2 (6 bases). The CDR3 is 16 amino acids. With 5 bases removed from V and 1 base from J, the gap between germline ends came to 17 bases. Looked up from germline, CDR1 is SGHAT and CDR2 is FQNNGV. The CDR3 protein is CASSVGTARVQETQYF. For the CDR3, the DNA is TGTGCCAGCAGCGTAGGGACTGCCCGAGTCCAAGAGACCCAGTACTTC.

The V call is TRBV15, the J call TRBJ1-1; D remains ambiguous. The CDR3 runs to 14 residues. Germline CDR1 LNHNV, CDR2 YYDKDF (reference sequence). V lost 8 bases and J 1 base, leaving 14 bases between the germline ends. CDR3 loop: CATVSSGWNTEAFF. DNA of the CDR3: TGTGCCACCGTTTCCAGCGGCTGGAACACTGAAGCTTTCTTT.

This clone was picked up a small number of times. The chain carries TRBV19 and TRBJ2-2; 12 bases fit TRBD2. Looked up from germline, CDR1 is LNHDA and CDR2 is SQIVND (reference sequence). This CDR3 is 14 amino acids long. The V segment lost 10 bases and the J segment 4 bases; nucleotides outside the gene matches: 4. CDR3 residues: CATKTSGGTGELFF. The CDR3 DNA sequence: TGTGCCACCAAGACTAGCGGGGGCACCGGGGAGCTGTTTTTT. Complete variable domain (other parts from reference TRBV19 and TRBJ2-2): DGGITQSPKYLFRKEGQNVTLSCEQNLNHDAMYWYRQDPGQGLRLIYYSQIVNDFQKGDIAEGYSVSREKKESFPLTVTSAQKNPTAFYLCATKTSGGTGELFFGEGSRLTVL.

This chain connects TRBV4-1 to TRBJ2-2; maybe TRBD2 (5 bases). V lost 4 bases and J 5 bases, leaving 20 bases between the germline ends. From germline, CDR1 is MGHRA and CDR2 YSYEKL. The CDR3 length is 17 residues. CDR3 nucleotides: TGCGCCAGCAGCCCGCAAAGCTGGCAGCCGGGGACCGGGGAGCTGTTTTTT. Its protein product is CASSPQSWQPGTGELFF.

Concerning this clone: Distinct nucleotide sequences in the sample also encode this CDR3. The chain uses TRBV27 and TRBJ2-6; no clear D. Trimming took off 4 bases at V and 4 bases at J, with 11 bases between the two ends. Germline V gene sequence: CDR1 MNHEY, CDR2 SMNVEV (reference sequence). The CDR3 is 15 residues long. CDR3 region: CASSSLGSGANVLTF. In DNA, the CDR3 is TGTGCCAGCAGTTCGCTCGGGTCCGGGGCCAACGTCCTGACTTTC.

The chain links TRBV9 to TRBJ2-3, with 9 bases matching TRBD2. Germline-derived CDR1 and CDR2 are SGDLS and YYNGEE. After removal of 0 bases from V and 5 bases from J, the junction contained 4 bases not matched to a gene. The CDR3 covers 15 residues. The CDR3 loop reads CASSVVAGGLDTQYF. CDR3 DNA sequence: TGTGCCAGCAGCGTAGTGGCGGGGGGGTTAGATACGCAGTATTTT.

The rearrangement joins TRBV2 to TRBJ1-5; D remains unclear. V lost 4 bases and J 3 bases, leaving 10 bases between the germline ends. The germline V gene encodes CDR1 SNHLY and CDR2 FYNNEI. This CDR3 has 14 amino acids. DNA for the CDR3: TGTGCCAGCAGTGGATACAGCCTCAATCAGCCCCAGCATTTT. This gives the protein CASSGYSLNQPQHF.

V usage is TRBV5-1 and J usage is TRBJ2-1, with 12 bases fitting TRBD1. This CDR3 has 17 amino acids. Germline V gives CDR1 SGHRS, CDR2 YFSETQ. V shed 0 bases, J shed 4 bases, and the junction held 5 bases outside the gene matches. DNA of the CDR3: TGCGCCAGCAGCTTGGATGGGACAGGGGGCCAATACAATGAGCAGTTCTTC. Encoded protein: CASSLDGTGGQYNEQFF. The full variable domain, with the rest looked up from reference TRBV5-1 and TRBJ2-1, is KAGVTQTPRYLIKTRGQQVTLSCSPISGHRSVSWYQQTPGQGLQFLFEYFSETQRNKGNFPGRFSGRQFSNSRSEMNVSTLELGDSALYLCASSLDGTGGQYNEQFFGPGTRLTVL.

J is TRBJ1-1 and V is TRBV6-5, with D unclear. From germline, CDR1 is MNHEY and CDR2 SVGAGI. Trimming pared 5 bases from V and 1 base from J, leaving 14 bases between. The CDR3 runs to 15 residues. The CDR3 sequence is CASSQVLKPNTEAFF. CDR3 sequence (DNA): TGTGCCAGCAGTCAGGTCCTCAAACCGAACACTGAAGCTTTCTTT.

This clone occurred once. The V gene is TRBV7-8, the J gene TRBJ2-2; TRBD2 matches 13 bases. The trim removed 6 bases at V and 7 bases at J, leaving 8 bases unmatched. Germline CDR1 is SGHVS and CDR2 is FQNEAQ. The CDR3 is made up of 16 amino acids. The CDR3 bases are TGTGCCAGCAGGCCCACTAGCGGGGGGGCGTACGGGGAGCTGTTTTTT. It translates to CASRPTSGGAYGELFF.

This clone was seen a single time. The rearrangement links TRBV23-1 to TRBJ2-3; 7 positions agree with TRBD1. TRBV23-1 is marked as an open reading frame, function uncertain. V trimming: 7 bases; J trimming: 6 bases; junction bases outside the gene matches: 16. The CDR3 totals 16 residues. CDR3 in DNA: TGCGCCAGCACCCACAAACCCTACAGGGGTGGGGATACGCAGTATTTT. This sequence encodes CASTHKPYRGGDTQYF.

This chain uses TRBV6-1 with TRBJ1-6, with D hard to call. Germline CDR1 reads MNHNS; CDR2 reads SASEGT. The CDR3 is 15 amino acids. V gave up 6 bases and J gave up 9 bases, with 18 bases separating them. The CDR3 sequence: CASSEGLVVSSPLHF. The CDR3 DNA follows: TGTGCCAGCAGCGAGGGTTTGGTAGTCTCTTCACCCCTCCACTTT.